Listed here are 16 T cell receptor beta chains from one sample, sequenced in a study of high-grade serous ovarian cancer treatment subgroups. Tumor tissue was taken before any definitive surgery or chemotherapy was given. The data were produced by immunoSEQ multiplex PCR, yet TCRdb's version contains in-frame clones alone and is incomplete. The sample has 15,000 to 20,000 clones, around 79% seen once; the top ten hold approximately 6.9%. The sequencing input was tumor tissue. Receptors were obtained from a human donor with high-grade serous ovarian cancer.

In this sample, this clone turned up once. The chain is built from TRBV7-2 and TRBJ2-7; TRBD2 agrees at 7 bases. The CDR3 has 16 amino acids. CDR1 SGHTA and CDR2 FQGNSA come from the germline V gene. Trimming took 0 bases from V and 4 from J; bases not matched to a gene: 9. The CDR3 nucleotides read TGTGCCAGCAGCTTAGCCCTTGGCGGGAGTAATTACGAGCAGTACTTC. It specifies CASSLALGGSNYEQYF.

The DNA of the CDR3 is TGTGCCAGTACCGGGACAAAACTGACTTCGGAGCAGTACTTC. It yields the protein CASTGTKLTSEQYF. The chain is built from TRBV19 and TRBJ2-7, with D perhaps TRBD1 (6 bases). Germline lookup yields CDR1 LNHDA and CDR2 SQIVND (reference sequence). The CDR3 has 14 amino acids. V was trimmed by 7 bases and J by 7 bases, leaving 20 bases between them.

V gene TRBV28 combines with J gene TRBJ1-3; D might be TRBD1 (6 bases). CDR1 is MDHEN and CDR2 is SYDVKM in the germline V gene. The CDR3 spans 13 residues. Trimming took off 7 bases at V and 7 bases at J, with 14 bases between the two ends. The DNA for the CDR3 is TGTGCCAGCATGGGGGCAGAGTGGAACACCATATATTTT. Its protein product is CASMGAEWNTIYF.

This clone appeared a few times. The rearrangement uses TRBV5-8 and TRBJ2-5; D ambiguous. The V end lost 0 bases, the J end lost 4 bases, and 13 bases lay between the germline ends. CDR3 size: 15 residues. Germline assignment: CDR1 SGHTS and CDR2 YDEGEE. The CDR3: CASSLGFGGGETQYF. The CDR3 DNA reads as TGTGCCAGCAGCTTGGGGTTCGGTGGCGGAGAGACCCAGTACTTC.

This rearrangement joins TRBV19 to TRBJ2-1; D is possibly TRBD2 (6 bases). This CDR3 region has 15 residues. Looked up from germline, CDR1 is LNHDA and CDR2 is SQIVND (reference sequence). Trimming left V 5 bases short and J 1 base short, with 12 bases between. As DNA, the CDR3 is TGTGCCAGTAGTCAGGGAGGTGGGTCCTACAATGAGCAGTTCTTC. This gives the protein CASSQGGGSYNEQFF.

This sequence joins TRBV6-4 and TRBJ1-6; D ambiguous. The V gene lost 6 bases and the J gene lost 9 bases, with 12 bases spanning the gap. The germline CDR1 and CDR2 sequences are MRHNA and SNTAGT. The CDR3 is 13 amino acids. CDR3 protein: CASSGDTGSPLHF. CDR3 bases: TGTGCCAGCAGCGGGGATACGGGTTCACCCCTCCACTTT.

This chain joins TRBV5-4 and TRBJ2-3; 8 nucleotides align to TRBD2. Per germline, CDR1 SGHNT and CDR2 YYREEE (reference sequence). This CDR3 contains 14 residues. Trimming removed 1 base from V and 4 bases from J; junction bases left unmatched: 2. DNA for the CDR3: TGTGCCAGCAGCTTGCGGGAGGGGGCAGATACGCAGTATTTT. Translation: CASSLREGADTQYF. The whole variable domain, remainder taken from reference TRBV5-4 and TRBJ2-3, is ETGVTQSPTHLIKTRGQQVTLRCSSQSGHNTVSWYQQALGQGPQFIFQYYREEENGRGNFPPRFSGLQFPNYSSELNVNALELDDSALYLCASSLREGADTQYFGPGTRLTVL.

The CDR3: CASKRGGSGANVLTF. CDR3 bases: TGTGCCAGCAAACGAGGGGGCTCTGGGGCCAACGTCCTGACTTTC. The V and J genes are TRBV6-1 and TRBJ2-6; perhaps TRBD1 as D (6 bases). This CDR3 region has 15 residues. CDR1 and CDR2 (germline): MNHNS, SASEGT. Trimming removed 7 bases from V and 0 bases from J, with 10 bases in between.

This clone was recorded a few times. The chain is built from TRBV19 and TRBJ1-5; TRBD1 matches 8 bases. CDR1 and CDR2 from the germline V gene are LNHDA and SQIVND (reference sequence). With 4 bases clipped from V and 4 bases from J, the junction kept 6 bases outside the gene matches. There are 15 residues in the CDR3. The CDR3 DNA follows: TGTGCCAGTAGTACAATGGACAGGGAGAATCAGCCCCAGCATTTT. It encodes CASSTMDRENQPQHF. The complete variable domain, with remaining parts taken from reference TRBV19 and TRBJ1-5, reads DGGITQSPKYLFRKEGQNVTLSCEQNLNHDAMYWYRQDPGQGLRLIYYSQIVNDFQKGDIAEGYSVSREKKESFPLTVTSAQKNPTAFYLCASSTMDRENQPQHFGDGTRLSIL.

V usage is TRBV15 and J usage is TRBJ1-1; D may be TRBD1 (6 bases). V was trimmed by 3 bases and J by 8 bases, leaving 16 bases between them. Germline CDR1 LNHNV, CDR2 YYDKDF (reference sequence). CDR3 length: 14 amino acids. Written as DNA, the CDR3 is TGTGCCACCAGCAGTTGGGGGGGCCAGAGGGAAGCTTTCTTT. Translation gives CATSSWGGQREAFF. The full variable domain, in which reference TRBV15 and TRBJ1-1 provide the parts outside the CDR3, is DAMVIQNPRYQVTQFGKPVTLSCSQTLNHNVMYWYQQKSSQAPKLLFHYYDKDFNNEADTPDNFQSRRPNTSFCFLDIRSPGLGDTAMYLCATSSWGGQREAFFGQGTRLTVV.

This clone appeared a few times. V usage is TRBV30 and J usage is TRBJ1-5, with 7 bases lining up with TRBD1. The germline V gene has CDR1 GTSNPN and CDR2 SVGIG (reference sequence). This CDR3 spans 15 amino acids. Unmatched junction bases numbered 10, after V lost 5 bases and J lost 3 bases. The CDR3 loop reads CAWAYPGTDNQPQHF. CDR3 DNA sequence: TGTGCCTGGGCCTATCCCGGGACAGACAATCAGCCCCAGCATTTT.

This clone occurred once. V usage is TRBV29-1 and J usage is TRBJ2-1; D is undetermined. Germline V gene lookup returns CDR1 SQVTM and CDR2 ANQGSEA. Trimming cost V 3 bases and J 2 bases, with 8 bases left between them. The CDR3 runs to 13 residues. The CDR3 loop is CSVEVSAYNEQFF. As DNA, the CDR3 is TGCAGCGTTGAGGTAAGCGCCTACAATGAGCAGTTCTTC.

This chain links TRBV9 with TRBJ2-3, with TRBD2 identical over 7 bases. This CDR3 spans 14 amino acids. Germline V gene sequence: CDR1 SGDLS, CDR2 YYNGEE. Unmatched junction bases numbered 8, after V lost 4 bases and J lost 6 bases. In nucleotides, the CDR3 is TGTGCCAGCAGCCAGGGACTACCGGGGGATACGCAGTATTTT. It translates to CASSQGLPGDTQYF.

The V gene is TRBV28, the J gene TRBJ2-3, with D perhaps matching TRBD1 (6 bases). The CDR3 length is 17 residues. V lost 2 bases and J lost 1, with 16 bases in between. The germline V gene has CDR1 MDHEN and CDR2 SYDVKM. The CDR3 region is CASSLPSYREGTDTQYF. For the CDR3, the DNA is TGTGCCAGCAGTTTACCCTCCTACAGGGAAGGCACAGATACGCAGTATTTT.

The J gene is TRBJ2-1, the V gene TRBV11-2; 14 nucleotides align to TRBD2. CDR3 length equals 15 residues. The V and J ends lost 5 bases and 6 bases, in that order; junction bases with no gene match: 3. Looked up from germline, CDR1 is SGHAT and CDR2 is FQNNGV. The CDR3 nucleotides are TGTGCCAGCAGCCCCGGGACTAGCGGGAGCAATGAGCAGTTCTTC. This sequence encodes CASSPGTSGSNEQFF.

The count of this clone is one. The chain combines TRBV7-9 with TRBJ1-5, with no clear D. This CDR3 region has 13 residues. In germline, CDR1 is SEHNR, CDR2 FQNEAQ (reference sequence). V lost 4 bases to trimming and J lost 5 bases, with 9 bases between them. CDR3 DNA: TGTGCCAGCAGCTCAACAGCCTATCAGCCCCAGCATTTT. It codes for CASSSTAYQPQHF.